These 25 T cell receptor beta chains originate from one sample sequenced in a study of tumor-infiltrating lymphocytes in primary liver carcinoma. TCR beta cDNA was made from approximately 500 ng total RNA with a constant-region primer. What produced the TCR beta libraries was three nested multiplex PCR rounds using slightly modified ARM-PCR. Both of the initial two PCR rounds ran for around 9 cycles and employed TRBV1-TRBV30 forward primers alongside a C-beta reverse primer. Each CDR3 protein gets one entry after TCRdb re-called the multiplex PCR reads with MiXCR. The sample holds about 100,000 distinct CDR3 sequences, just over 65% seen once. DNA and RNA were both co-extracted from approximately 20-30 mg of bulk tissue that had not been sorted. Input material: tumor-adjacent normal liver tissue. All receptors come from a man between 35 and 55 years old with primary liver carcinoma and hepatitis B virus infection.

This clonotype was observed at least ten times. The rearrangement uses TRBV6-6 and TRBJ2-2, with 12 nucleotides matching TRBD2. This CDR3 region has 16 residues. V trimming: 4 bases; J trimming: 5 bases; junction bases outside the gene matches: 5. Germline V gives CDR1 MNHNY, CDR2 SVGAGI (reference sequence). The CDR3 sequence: CASSWPGLAGTGELFF. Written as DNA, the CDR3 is TGTGCCAGCAGTTGGCCTGGACTAGCGGGAACCGGGGAGCTGTTTTTT.

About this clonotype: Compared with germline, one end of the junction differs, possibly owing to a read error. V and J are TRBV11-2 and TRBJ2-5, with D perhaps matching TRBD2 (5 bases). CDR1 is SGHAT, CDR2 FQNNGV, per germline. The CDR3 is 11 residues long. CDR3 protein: CTSSLGETQYF. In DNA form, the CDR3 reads TGTACCAGCAGCTTGGGAGAGACCCAATACTTC.

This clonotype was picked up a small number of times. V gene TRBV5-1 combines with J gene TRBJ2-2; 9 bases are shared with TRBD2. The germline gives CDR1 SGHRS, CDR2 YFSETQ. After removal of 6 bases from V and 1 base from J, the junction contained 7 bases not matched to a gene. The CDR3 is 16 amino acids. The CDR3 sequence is CASTSVAGVNTGELFF. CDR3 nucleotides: TGCGCCAGCACATCCGTAGCGGGAGTGAACACCGGGGAGCTGTTTTTT.

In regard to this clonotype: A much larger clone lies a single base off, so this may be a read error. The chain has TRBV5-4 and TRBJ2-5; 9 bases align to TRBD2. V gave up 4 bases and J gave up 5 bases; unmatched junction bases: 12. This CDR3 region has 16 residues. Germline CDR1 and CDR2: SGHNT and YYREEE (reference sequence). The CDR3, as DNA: TGTGCCAGCAGCGTGAGGCGGGAGGGCCTAGAGGAGACCCAGTACTTC. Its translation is CASSVRREGLEETQYF.

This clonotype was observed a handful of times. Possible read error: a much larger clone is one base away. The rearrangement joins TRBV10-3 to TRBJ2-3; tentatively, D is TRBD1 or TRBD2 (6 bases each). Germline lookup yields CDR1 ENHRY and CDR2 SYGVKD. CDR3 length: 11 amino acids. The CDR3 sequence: CATRETGTQYF. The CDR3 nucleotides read TGTGCCACCCGGGAGACAGGTACGCAGTATTTT.

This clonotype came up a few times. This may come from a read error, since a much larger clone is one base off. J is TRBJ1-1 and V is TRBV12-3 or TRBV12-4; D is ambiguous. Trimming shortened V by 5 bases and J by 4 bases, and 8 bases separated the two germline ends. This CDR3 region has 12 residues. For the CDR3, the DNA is TGTGCCAGCAGTGATTGGCGCACTGAAGCTTTCTTT. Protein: CASSDWRTEAFF.

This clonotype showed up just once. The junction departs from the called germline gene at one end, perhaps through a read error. This CDR3 is CVSSFVSANTGELFF. CDR3 nucleotide sequence: TGTGTCAGCAGCTTCGTCAGTGCGAACACCGGGGAGCTGTTCTTT. The chain carries TRBV13 and TRBJ2-2, with a possible D match to TRBD2 (5 bases). From germline, CDR1 is PRHDT and CDR2 FYEKMQ (reference sequence). This CDR3 contains 15 residues.

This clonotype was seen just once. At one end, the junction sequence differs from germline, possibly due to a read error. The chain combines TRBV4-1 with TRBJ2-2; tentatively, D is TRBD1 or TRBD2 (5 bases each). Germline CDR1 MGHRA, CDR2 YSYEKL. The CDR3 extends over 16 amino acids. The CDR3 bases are TGCGCCAGCAGGCACTGGAGAGGGGTGAACACCGAGGAGCTGTTTTTT. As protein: CASRHWRGVNTEELFF.

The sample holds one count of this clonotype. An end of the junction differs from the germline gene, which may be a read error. This CDR3 reads CSVQDPGSAYNEQFF. The CDR3 DNA follows: TGCAGCGTTCAAGATCCCGGGAGCGCCTACAATGAGCAATTCTTC. The chain links TRBV29-1 to TRBJ2-1, with a possible D match to TRBD2 (6 bases). The germline V gene encodes CDR1 SQVTM and CDR2 ANQGSEA. This CDR3 is 15 amino acids long.

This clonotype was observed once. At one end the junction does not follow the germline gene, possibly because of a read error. The CDR3 bases are TGCGCCAGCAGCTTAGTCAGAAGCCTCAATGGGCAGTTCTTC. The encoded protein is CASSLVRSLNGQFF. This chain links TRBV11-2 with TRBJ2-1, with unresolved D. The CDR3 totals 14 residues. Germline V gives CDR1 SGHAT, CDR2 FQNNGV.

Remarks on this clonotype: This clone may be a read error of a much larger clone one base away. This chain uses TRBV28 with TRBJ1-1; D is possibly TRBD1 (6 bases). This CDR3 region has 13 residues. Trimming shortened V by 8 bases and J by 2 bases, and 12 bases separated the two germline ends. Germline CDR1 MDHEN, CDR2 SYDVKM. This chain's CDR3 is CASADSGNTEAFF. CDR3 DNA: TGTGCCAGCGCGGACAGTGGAAACACTGAAGCTTTCTTT.

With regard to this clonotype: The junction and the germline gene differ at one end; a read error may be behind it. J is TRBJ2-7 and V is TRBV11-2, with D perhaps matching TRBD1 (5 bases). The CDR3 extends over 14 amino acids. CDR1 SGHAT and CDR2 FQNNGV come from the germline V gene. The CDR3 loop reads CVSSLDPSGYEHYF. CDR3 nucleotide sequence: TGTGTCAGCAGCTTAGATCCGTCAGGGTACGAGCACTACTTC.

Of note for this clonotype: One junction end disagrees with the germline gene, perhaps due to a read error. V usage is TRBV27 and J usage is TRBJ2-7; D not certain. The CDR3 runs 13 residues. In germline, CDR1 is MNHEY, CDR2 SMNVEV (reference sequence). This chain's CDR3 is CASSFWVLYEEYF. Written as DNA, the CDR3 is TGTGCCAGCAGTTTTTGGGTTTTGTACGAGGAGTACTTC.

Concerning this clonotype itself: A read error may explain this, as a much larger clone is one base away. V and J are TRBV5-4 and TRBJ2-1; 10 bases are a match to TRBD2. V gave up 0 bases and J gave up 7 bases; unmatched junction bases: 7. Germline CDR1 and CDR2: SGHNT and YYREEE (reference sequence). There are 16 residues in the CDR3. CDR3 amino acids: CASSLAGASGGNEQFF. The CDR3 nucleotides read TGTGCCAGCAGCTTGGCCGGGGCTAGCGGGGGAAATGAGCAGTTCTTC.

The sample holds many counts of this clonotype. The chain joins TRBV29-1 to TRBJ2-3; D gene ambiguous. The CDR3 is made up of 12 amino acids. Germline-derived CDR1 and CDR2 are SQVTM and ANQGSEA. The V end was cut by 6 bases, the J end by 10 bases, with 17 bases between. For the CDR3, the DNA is TGCAGCGTCGTAGAGACTGCGCCACCGCAGTATTTT. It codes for CSVVETAPPQYF.

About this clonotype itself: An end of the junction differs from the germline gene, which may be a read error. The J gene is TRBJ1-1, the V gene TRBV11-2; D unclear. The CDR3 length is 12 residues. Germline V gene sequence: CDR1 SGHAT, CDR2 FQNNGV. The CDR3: CASNLGYTGAFF. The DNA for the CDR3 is TGTGCCAGCAACTTAGGATACACTGGAGCTTTCTTT.

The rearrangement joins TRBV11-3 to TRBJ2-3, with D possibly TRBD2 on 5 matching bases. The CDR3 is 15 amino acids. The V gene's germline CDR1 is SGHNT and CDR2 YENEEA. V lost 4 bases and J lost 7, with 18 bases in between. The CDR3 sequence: CASSSGGGGLYTQYF. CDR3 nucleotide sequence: TGTGCCAGCAGCTCCGGTGGAGGAGGCTTATATACGCAGTATTTT. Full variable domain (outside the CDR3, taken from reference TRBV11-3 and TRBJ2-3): EAGVVQSPRYKIIEKKQPVAFWCNPISGHNTLYWYLQNLGQGPELLIRYENEEAVDDSQLPKDRFSAERLKGVDSTLKIQPAELGDSAVYLCASSSGGGGLYTQYFGPGTRLTVL.

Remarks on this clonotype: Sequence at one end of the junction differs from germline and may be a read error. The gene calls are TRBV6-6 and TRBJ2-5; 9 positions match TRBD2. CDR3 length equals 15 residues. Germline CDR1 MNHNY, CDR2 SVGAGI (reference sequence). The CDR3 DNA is TGTGCCAGCACTTACGGGACTAGCTTTGGGGAGACCCAGTACTTT. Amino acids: CASTYGTSFGETQYF.

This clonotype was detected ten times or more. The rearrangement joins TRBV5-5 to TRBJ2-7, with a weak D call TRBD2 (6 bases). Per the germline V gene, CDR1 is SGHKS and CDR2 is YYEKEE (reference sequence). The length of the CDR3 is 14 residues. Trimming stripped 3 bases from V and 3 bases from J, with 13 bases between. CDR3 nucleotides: TGTGCCAGCAGCTCCTCGGAGGGGAACTACGAGCAGTACTTC. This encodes CASSSSEGNYEQYF.

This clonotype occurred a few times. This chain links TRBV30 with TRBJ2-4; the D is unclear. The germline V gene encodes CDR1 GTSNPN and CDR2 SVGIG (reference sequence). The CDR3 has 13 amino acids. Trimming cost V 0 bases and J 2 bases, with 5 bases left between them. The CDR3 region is CAWSVGTKNIQYF. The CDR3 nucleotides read TGTGCCTGGAGTGTAGGGACCAAAAACATTCAGTACTTC. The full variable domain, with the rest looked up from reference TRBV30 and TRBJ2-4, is SQTIHQWPATLVQPVGSPLSLECTVEGTSNPNLYWYRQAAGRGLQLLFYSVGIGQISSEVPQNLSASRPQDRQFILSSKKLLLSDSGFYLCAWSVGTKNIQYFGAGTRLSVL.

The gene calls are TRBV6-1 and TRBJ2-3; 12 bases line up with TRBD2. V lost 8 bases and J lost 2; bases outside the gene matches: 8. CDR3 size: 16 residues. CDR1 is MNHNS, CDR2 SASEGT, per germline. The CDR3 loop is CASRGGLAGTTDTQYF. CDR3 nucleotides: TGTGCCAGCCGAGGGGGACTAGCGGGCACCACAGATACGCAGTATTTT.

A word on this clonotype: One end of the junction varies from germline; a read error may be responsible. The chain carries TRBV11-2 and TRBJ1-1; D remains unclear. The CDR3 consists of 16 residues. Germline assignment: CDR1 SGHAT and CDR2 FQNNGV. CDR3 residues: CASSFDLGGRISEAFF. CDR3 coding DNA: TGTGCAAGCAGCTTCGATTTGGGCGGAAGAATCTCTGAAGCTTTCTTT.

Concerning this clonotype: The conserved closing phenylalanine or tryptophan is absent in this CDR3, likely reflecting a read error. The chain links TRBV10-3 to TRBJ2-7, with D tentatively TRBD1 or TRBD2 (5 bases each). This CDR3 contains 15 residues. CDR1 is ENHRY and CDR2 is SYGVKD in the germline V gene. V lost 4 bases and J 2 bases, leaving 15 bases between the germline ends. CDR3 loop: CAISGGEQPPYEQYL. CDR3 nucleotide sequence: TGTGCCATCAGTGGAGGGGAGCAACCACCCTACGAGCAGTACCTC.

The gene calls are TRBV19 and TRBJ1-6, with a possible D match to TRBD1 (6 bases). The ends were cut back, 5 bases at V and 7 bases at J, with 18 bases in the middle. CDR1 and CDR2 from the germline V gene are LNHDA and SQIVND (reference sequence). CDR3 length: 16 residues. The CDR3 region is CASSPRTARRNSPLHF. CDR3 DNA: TGTGCCAGTAGTCCCCGGACAGCGCGGAGGAATTCACCCCTCCACTTT.

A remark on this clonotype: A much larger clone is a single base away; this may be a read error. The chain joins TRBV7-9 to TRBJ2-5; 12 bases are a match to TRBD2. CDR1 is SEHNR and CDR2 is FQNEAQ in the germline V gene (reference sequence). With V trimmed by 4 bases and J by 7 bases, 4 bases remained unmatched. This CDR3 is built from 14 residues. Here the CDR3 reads CASSSGTSGLTQYF. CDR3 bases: TGTGCCAGCAGCTCCGGGACTAGCGGGTTGACCCAGTACTTC. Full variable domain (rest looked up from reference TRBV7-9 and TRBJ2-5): DTGVSQNPRHKITKRGQNVTFRCDPISEHNRLYWYRQTLGQGPEFLTYFQNEAQLEKSRLLSDRFSAERPKGSFSTLEIQRTEQGDSAMYLCASSSGTSGLTQYFGPGTRLLVL.